The TCR beta chain under discussion was sequenced for a study of OX40 agonist ivuxolimab in advanced cancers. Turning to this clone: At one boundary the junction diverges from the germline segment, which might be a read error.

Autoimmune disease history or systemic immunosuppression meant exclusion. The data were produced by immunoSEQ multiplex PCR, yet TCRdb's version contains in-frame clones alone and is incomplete. Among 55,000 to 70,000 clones listed, about four fifths were seen once. CDR3 length: 14 residues. The germline V gene has CDR1 MNHNY and CDR2 SVGAGI (reference sequence). The clonotype comes from an adult with an advanced solid tumor such as melanoma, head and neck, liver or kidney cancer. Sequenced material: CD4+ or CD8+ T cells sorted from blood, taken in a trial of the OX40 agonist ivuxolimab. V is TRBV6-6 and J is TRBJ2-7; D possibly matches TRBD1 or TRBD2 (5 bases each). The CDR3 DNA follows: TGTGCCAGCAGTTACTCGAGTCCCGGGGACCCCCCTTTCTTC. This gives the protein CASSYSSPGDPPFF.